This T cell receptor beta chain was sequenced in a study of cytomegalovirus exposure and HLA in healthy donors (dated by TCRdb to 2016 to 2017). With regard to the full study: In an earlier analysis of some 610 of the donors, around 300 Gb of sequence data and just under 120 million unique TCR beta sequences from some 170 million T cells were reported. The later analysis used no new phenotypic data to find candidate immune exposures, relying instead on TCR beta sequences and their occurrence across donors. In a later analysis, previously published TCR beta repertoires from roughly 710 donors were re-analyzed and high-resolution HLA genotyping was added so that TCR occurrence patterns could be studied. Typing coverage varied by locus: roughly 629-640 donors for A, B, C, DRB1 and DQB1; roughly 500 for DQA1; around 570 for DPA1; roughly 450 for DPB1. Roughly five DR-DQ haplotypes were handled as single units for association and clustering because linkage in the cohort was strong. Approximately 310 gigabases of sequencing data and approximately 85 million unique TCR sequences were included in an early release covering roughly 600 HLA-typed donors. Donor age, sex, ethnicity and CMV serostatus were compiled together with the repertoire data. Along with the roughly 700-subject first cohort, a separate validation cohort of about 110 different subjects was used. The study used immunosequencing to profile the T cell repertoires of about 670 subjects and linked those repertoires to cytomegalovirus serostatus. The study was designed to test whether signatures of past pathogen exposure could be identified by cataloging public T cell receptors. Among some 410 genotyped donors of the cohort, an average of roughly 230,000 unique TCR beta nucleotide sequences was sequenced per donor, of which 15% to 20% were non-productive. The study combined high-throughput TCR immunosequencing, statistical association of individual TCRs with disease status, and machine learning to predict cytomegalovirus infection status. HLA typing included class I and class II loci at four-digit resolution. Of the 398 genotyped donors, 65% to 90% fell in the genetic ancestry cluster associated with self-reported Caucasian donors. A later genetic analysis used genome-wide SNP genotypes for about 65% of the roughly 670 donors, treating that subset as a discovery cohort. Every repertoire in the discovery cohort had been generated on one and the same sequencing platform. An earlier analysis of 587 of the donors used high-throughput TCR beta sequencing to judge whether each TCR beta V gene segment behaved as functional or pseudogenic.

The library was made by the immunoSEQ multiplex PCR assay. A mixture of 60 forward primers for TCR Vbeta segments and 13 reverse primers for TCR Jbeta segments was used in the multiplex PCR. The CDR3 region of rearranged TCR beta genes was amplified from genomic DNA with a multiplex PCR assay. On the Illumina HiSeq System, the amplified TCR beta libraries were sequenced as 87-base-pair reads. Processing in the source paper ran as follows. A later analysis counted around 72 million unique TCR beta chains across the 550 to 700 repertoires, and 9 million to 14 million of these chains were shared by at least two donors. To remove PCR and sequencing errors, raw reads were error-corrected and collapsed into unique sequences using a nearest-neighbor algorithm that merged closely related sequences. Alignment of CDR3 sequences to IMGT reference sequences was used to assign V, D and J gene segments. For a sequence to be retained, a match of at least six nucleotides to both a V gene segment and a J gene segment was required. Rearrangements were called productive when the CDR3 lacked stop codons and stayed in frame with V and J; all others were non-productive. Following IMGT convention, CDR3 was defined as the stretch from the second conserved V-encoded cysteine up to the conserved J-encoded phenylalanine. The earlier analysis of 587 of the donors excluded sequences that lacked an unambiguous match to a single V gene segment. An earlier analysis of a few hundred of the donors called V segments functional above 56.7% productive rearrangements and segregating when the between-donor standard deviation exceeded 5%. A statistical classification framework was built to diagnose cytomegalovirus status from the catalog of TCR beta chain sequences. A later analysis assigned V and J genes by comparing TCR nucleotide sequences with IMGT/GENE-DB human TR gene sequences. The TCRdist pipeline was used in a later analysis to assign CDR3 sequences and most-parsimonious VDJ recombination scenarios. In a later analysis, each TCR beta chain was defined by its CDR3 amino acid sequence together with its V-gene family, and reads lacking a unique V-gene family were excluded. In a later analysis, around 650 highly shared, low-generation-probability nucleotide sequences were removed to address suspected cross-contamination and a sequencing artifact. For each public chain, a later analysis derived a clonal expansion index from normalized ranks of inferred template counts within each repertoire. In a later analysis, generation probabilities were computed using a VDJ recombination model fitted to out-of-frame rearrangements, and the results were checked against IGoR. Hypergeometric tests were used in a later analysis to score TCR-TCR, TCR-HLA and TCR-CMV co-occurrence, with a repertoire-size bias correction applied to the TCR pairs. To estimate false discovery rates, a later analysis permuted the HLA or CMV assignments 20 times. A later analysis grouped co-occurring TCRs with DBSCAN, adding TCRdist sequence similarity when clustering within HLA-allele-positive subsets. For co-occurrence clustering, repertoires with fewer than 30,000 or more than 120,000 public chains were excluded, along with a handful of repertoires with anomalous nucleotide sharing. In TCRdb, the immuneACCESS table is reduced to in-frame sequences with V and J assigned. These tables do not hold every clone; where another copy was compared, an unresolved V gene accounts for under half, and the others remain unexplained. V and J calls and clone size are copied from that table; D and trimming were computed from the DNA. This sample has about 150,000 clones in its table, and 85% of those were observed once. 1% of the sample lies in the top ten.

The CDR1 and CDR2 encoded by the germline V gene are MNHEY and SVGAGI. The junction carries 10 bases between V and J, which are trimmed by 0 bases and 7 bases respectively. The CDR3 holds 15 amino acids from the cysteine to the phenylalanine. Only CDR3 DNA remains: 45 bases, in frame from the first base. The full study reports these points: The authors suggested that the approach could potentially be generalized to other disease states and immunological phenotypes. A later genetic analysis reported fewer N-insertions in productive TCRs among donors in an Asian-associated ancestry cluster than the roughly 620-donor mean. Linkage disequilibrium might explain the correlated functional status among segregating V segments, but an unknown experimental factor could not be excluded. The study listed 150 to 200 TCR beta chains as associated with cytomegalovirus. Immune exposure information for the cohort was limited to CMV serostatus. A later analysis associated roughly 17,000 TCR beta sequences with specific HLA alleles at a false discovery rate of 0.05. Sequencing depth was assumed to be roughly uniform across donors in the presence/absence analyses, though that assumption may not hold. In an earlier analysis of 587 of the donors, most TCR beta V segments appeared in productive rearrangements about 87% or about 30% of the time, broadly matching IMGT annotations. This cohort had only TCR beta chains sequenced, and the lack of alpha or paired-chain data limited which features could be detected. An association between a missense DCLRE1C variant and V-gene and J-gene trimming of TCR beta chains was found in a later genetic analysis and replicated in an independent cohort. Most TCR sequences were seen in very few donors, while some public TCRs were found in many individuals. In a later analysis, the rate of TCR association differed among HLA loci, with DRB1 alleles having the most associated TCRs and HLA-C alleles having the fewest. Some IMGT-functional V segments, including TRBV6-2 and TRBV6-3, could not be distinguished by the 87-base-pair reads and were therefore excluded. Strong co-occurrence of HLA alleles, especially DR and DQ, made assigning TCR associations to individual alleles difficult. Cytomegalovirus status was reported to be diagnosed by the classifier with high specificity and sensitivity in both the original and validation cohorts. A further reported finding was that TCR beta sequences accurately predicted the HLA-A and HLA-B alleles for most subjects in the first cohort. The sequencing pipeline was judged likely to have produced a cluster of highly shared sequence variants as a technical artifact. Because some donors lacked HLA typing at each locus, the association tests relied only on the typed subset. In a later analysis, most CMV-associated TCR beta chains were found to appear HLA-restricted, with HLA associations seemingly driven largely by CMV exposure. The earlier analysis of around 600 of the donors excluded seventeen rarely observed V segments, including chromosome 9 orphons, because counts were too low. A later analysis found that HLA-associated TCR beta chains were more clonally expanded and had lower generation probabilities than equally common non-associated chains. According to a later analysis, parvovirus B19, influenza, CMV and Epstein-Barr virus appeared linked to several top co-occurrence clusters. A few of the identified cytomegalovirus-associated TCR beta chains were confirmed in vitro to be specific for cytomegalovirus antigens.

On this clone itself: Its antigen remains unidentified. No qualities accompany the bases; no much larger clone lies one base away.

The cohort was made up of several hundred healthy bone marrow donors. Cohort members were all nominally healthy when sampled, although unrecorded immune exposures were likely present. The donor was CMV seronegative and was included in the group of about 350 seronegative cohort members. A peripheral blood sample was provided by each donor, and peripheral blood mononuclear cells were used for TCR beta sequencing. Genomic DNA extraction from the blood cell samples was performed with the Qiagen DNeasy Blood Extraction Kit. The receptor was derived from a boy under 10 years old in good health and CMV-seronegative. The sequencing sample was made of PBMCs. The chain couples TRBV6-5 to TRBJ1-6, with no confidently assigned D gene. The CDR3 amino acid sequence is: CASSYSREVNSPLHF. DNA sequence: TGTGCCAGCAGTTACTCCCGAGAGGTGAATTCACCCCTCCACTTT.